Below are 2 T cell receptor beta chains sequenced from a single sample in a study of regulatory T cells in long-lasting Graves disease. The time point denotes: persistent/refractory GD, antithyroid drugs over 5 years with positive TRAb. PBMCs were the source of the RNA used for TCR sequencing. CDR3 regions were amplified by Arm-PCR using iRepertoire HTBI primers to build TCR beta libraries. From the multiplex PCR reads, TCRdb called clonotypes with MiXCR, one entry per CDR3 protein. The sample carries about 300,000 distinct CDR3 sequences, roughly a fifth recorded once. The material sequenced was peripheral blood mononuclear cells (PBMCs), taken when the disease was refractory, from a patient treated with antithyroid drugs. Receptors originate from a female donor with Graves disease.

There are many counts of this clonotype. The genes are TRBV27 and TRBJ1-2; D is perhaps TRBD1 (5 bases). The CDR3 sequence is 15 residues long. V lost 5 bases to trimming and J lost 8 bases, with 21 bases between them. Germline V gene lookup returns CDR1 MNHEY and CDR2 SMNVEV (reference sequence). CDR3 nucleotide sequence: TGTGCCAGCAGTCCGGCCTCACAGGTCCTCTGGGGCTACACCTTC. Protein sequence: CASSPASQVLWGYTF.

The chain recombines TRBV6-5 with TRBJ1-2, with 9 bases that match TRBD1. The germline V gene encodes CDR1 MNHEY and CDR2 SVGAGI. V gave up 4 bases and J gave up 7 bases; unmatched junction bases: 10. The CDR3 is made up of 15 amino acids. CDR3 DNA sequence: TGTGCCAGCAGTTCGGGCTCGGGACAGGGTTTTGGCTACACCTTC. Its protein product is CASSSGSGQGFGYTF.